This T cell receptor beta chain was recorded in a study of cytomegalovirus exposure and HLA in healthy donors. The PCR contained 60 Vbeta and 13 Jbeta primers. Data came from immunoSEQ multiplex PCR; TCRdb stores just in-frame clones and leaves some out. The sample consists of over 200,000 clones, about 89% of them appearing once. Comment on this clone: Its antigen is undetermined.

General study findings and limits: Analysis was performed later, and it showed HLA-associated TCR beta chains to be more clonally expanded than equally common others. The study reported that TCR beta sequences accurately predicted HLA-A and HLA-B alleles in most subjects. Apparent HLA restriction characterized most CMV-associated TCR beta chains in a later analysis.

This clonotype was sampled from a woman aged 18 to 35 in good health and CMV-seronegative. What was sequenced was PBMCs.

CDR3 amino acids: CAWSVRRGKNEKLFF. The DNA of the CDR3 is TGTGCCTGGAGTGTACGACGGGGAAAAAATGAAAAACTGTTTTTT. V usage is TRBV30 and J usage is TRBJ1-4, with no clear D. The germline V gene encodes CDR1 GTSNPN and CDR2 SVGIG (reference sequence). CDR3 length: 15 residues. Trimming removed 0 bases from V and 5 bases from J, with 13 bases in between.